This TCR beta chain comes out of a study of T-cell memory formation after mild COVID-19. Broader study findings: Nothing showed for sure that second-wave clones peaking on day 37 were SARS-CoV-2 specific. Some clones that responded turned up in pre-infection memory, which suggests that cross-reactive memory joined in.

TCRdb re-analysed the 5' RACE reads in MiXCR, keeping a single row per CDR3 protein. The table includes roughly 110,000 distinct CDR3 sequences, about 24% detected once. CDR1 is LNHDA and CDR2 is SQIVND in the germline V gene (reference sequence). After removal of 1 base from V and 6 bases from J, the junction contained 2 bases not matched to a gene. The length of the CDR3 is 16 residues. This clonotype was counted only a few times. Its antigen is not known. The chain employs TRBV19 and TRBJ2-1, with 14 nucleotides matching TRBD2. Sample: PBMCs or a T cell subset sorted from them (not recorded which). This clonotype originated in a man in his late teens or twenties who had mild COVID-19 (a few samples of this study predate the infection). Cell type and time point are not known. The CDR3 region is CASSIATSGGVNEQFF. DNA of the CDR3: TGTGCCAGTAGTATAGCGACTAGCGGGGGGGTCAATGAGCAGTTCTTC.